This TCR beta chain was profiled in a study of T-cell reconstitution after alpha-beta-depleted transplantation in children. Whole-study findings and limits: Once a year had passed after transplant, T-cell counts and diversity came mostly from newly produced T cells. In some patients, recipient T cells and intrathymic progenitors surviving conditioning explained high day-60 diversity. About two months after transplant, alpha-beta T cells reportedly came from several hundred expanded graft clones.

This clonotype was counted ten times or more. Its antigen is not identified. Unique molecular identifiers featured in how the TCRbeta library was prepared. MiXCR was run by TCRdb on the PCR reads, yielding one entry per CDR3 protein. The data contain 800,000 to 1,000,000 distinct CDR3 sequences, around 30% of them singletons. The CDR3 consists of 15 residues. V lost 4 bases and J lost 1; bases outside the gene matches: 5. The rearrangement joins TRBV12-3 or TRBV12-4 to TRBJ2-7; 9 positions agree with TRBD1. Specimen: PBMCs, mostly from graft donor cells, collected 360 days after TCRalphabeta/CD19-depleted stem cell transplant. This receptor was obtained from a boy under two years old who had a stem cell transplant for SCID, so the T cells may come from the graft donor. CDR3 in DNA: TGTGCCAGCAGTTCAGGGACAGGGTCGTCCTACGAGCAGTACTTC. Its translation is CASSSGTGSSYEQYF.